This T cell receptor (beta chain) was sequenced during a study of CD8 T cells in ankylosing spondylitis. Study-level results: Matched ankylosing spondylitis synovial fluid reportedly showed significant enrichment of disease-linked clones. CD8+ disease-linked clones were present at relatively low frequencies in blood. For ankylosing spondylitis blood, a TCR beta motif of 7 or 8 highly homologous variants appeared characteristic.

This clonotype has just a few counts. The antigen is not known. MiXCR, applied by TCRdb to the 5' RACE reads, yields one record per CDR3 protein. The table includes 750,000 to 850,000 distinct CDR3 sequences, 12% detected once. CDR1 and CDR2 (germline): KGHSH, LQKENI. After removal of 2 bases from V and 5 bases from J, the junction contained 15 bases not matched to a gene. This CDR3 region has 18 residues. The sample was blood, either unsorted or a sorted T cell fraction (not recorded which). This TCR was recovered from a male donor with ankylosing spondylitis. This rearrangement joins TRBV18 to TRBJ2-1; TRBD2 agrees at 7 bases. DNA of the CDR3: TGTGCCAGCTCACCAATGGTCCTAGCGGAGAGTGGGAACAATGAGCAGTTCTTC. Protein: CASSPMVLAESGNNEQFF.